These T cell receptor beta chains were read from a single sample in a study of radiotherapy plus CTLA-4 blockade in lung cancer. Assay: immunoSEQ multiplex PCR; the TCRdb copy retains only in-frame clones and omits some. The table lists about 98,000 clones, roughly 88% of them singletons. Sequencing was performed on peripheral blood, taken from a patient treated with radiotherapy plus ipilimumab. The receptors here all came from a human donor with non-small cell lung cancer that progressed on radiotherapy plus ipilimumab. Both conserved end residues are part of each CDR3. The D gene is left open where the match is weak. Not every row has a clone size; where given, it reads once, few, many or a size class.

v_gene	len	abundance	j_gene	d_gene	CDR3aa	CDR3nt
TRBV11-1	15	NA	TRBJ1-1	NA	CASSRTEGRDTEAFF	TGTGCCAGCAGCCGCACGGAGGGCAGGGACACTGAAGCTTTCTTT
TRBV7-2	14	NA	TRBJ1-5	NA	CASSLFLGNQPQHF	TGTGCCAGCAGCTTATTCTTGGGCAATCAGCCCCAGCATTTT
TRBV4-1	16	NA	TRBJ1-2	TRBD1	CASSQEMGQGNRGYTF	TGCGCCAGCAGCCAAGAGATGGGACAGGGAAATAGAGGCTACACCTTC
TRBV10-3	15	NA	TRBJ2-1	NA	CAISVAGLGVNEQFF	TGTGCCATCAGTGTGGCAGGACTGGGGGTCAATGAGCAGTTCTTC
TRBV7-9	14	NA	TRBJ2-1	NA	CASSPRSSENEQFF	TGTGCCAGCAGCCCGCGGTCGTCAGAAAATGAGCAGTTCTTC
TRBV7-9	18	NA	TRBJ2-2	TRBD2	CASSLGQPGLPNTGELFF	TGTGCCAGCAGCTTAGGGCAACCGGGACTACCTAACACCGGGGAGCTGTTTTTT
TRBV7-9	14	NA	TRBJ2-5	NA	CASASGAYQETQYF	TGTGCCAGCGCTTCTGGGGCATACCAAGAGACCCAGTACTTC
TRBV10-3	14	NA	TRBJ2-2	NA	CAIKYELDTGELFF	TGTGCCATCAAGTATGAGTTGGACACCGGGGAGCTGTTTTTT
TRBV30	12	NA	TRBJ2-1	NA	CAWSVMDNEQFF	TGTGCCTGGAGTGTAATGGACAATGAGCAGTTCTTC
TRBV19	13	NA	TRBJ1-1	NA	CASSIWGDTEAFF	TGTGCCAGTAGTATTTGGGGAGACACTGAAGCTTTCTTT
TRBV19	15	NA	TRBJ1-2	NA	CASSNLPQGLNGYTF	TGTGCCAGTAGCAACCTACCCCAGGGTTTGAATGGCTACACCTTC
TRBV19	18	NA	TRBJ1-1	NA	CASSIPSGRGVMNTEAFF	TGTGCCAGTAGTATCCCCTCGGGGAGGGGGGTAATGAACACTGAAGCTTTCTTT
TRBV6-1	10	NA	TRBJ2-7	NA	CASAWYEQYF	TGTGCCAGCGCGTGGTACGAGCAGTACTTC
TRBV18	15	NA	TRBJ2-5	TRBD2	CASSPGTSEAGTQYF	TGTGCCAGCTCGCCCGGGACTAGCGAGGCTGGGACCCAGTACTTC
TRBV6-5	14	NA	TRBJ1-3	NA	CASSPGPPGNTIYF	TGTGCCAGCAGCCCCGGCCCCCCTGGAAACACCATATATTTT
TRBV2	17	once	TRBJ2-1	TRBD2	CASSGLAGLPPTDEQFF	TGTGCCAGCAGCGGACTAGCGGGACTACCCCCTACGGATGAGCAGTTCTTC
TRBV21-1	16	NA	TRBJ2-1	NA	CASSSRILAEYNEQFF	TGTGCCAGCAGCAGCCGTATTCTTGCGGAGTACAATGAGCAGTTCTTC
TRBV10-3	14	NA	TRBJ1-2	NA	CAISESRVGDGYTF	TGTGCCATCAGTGAGTCGAGGGTGGGTGATGGCTACACCTTC
TRBV15	12	NA	TRBJ2-1	TRBD2	CATSKLAGLVFF	TGTGCCACCAGCAAGCTAGCGGGATTGGTGTTCTTC
TRBV4-1	14	NA	TRBJ2-3	NA	CASSPRLEGDTQYF	TGCGCCAGCAGCCCCCGACTCGAGGGAGATACGCAGTATTTT
TRBV7-8	16	once	TRBJ2-1	TRBD2	CASSPIGLAVYNEQFF	TGTGCCAGCAGCCCCATAGGACTAGCGGTCTACAATGAGCAGTTCTTC
TRBV6-5	15	NA	TRBJ2-1	TRBD2	CASRPPLAGVVAEFF	TGTGCCAGCAGACCCCCCCTAGCGGGAGTTGTTGCAGAGTTCTTC
TRBV7-2	17	NA	TRBJ2-1	TRBD2	CASSLVAGRTYPHEQFF	TGTGCCAGCAGCTTAGTTGCCGGGAGGACCTATCCCCATGAGCAGTTCTTC
TRBV5-1	15	NA	TRBJ2-7	NA	CASSLGAIALYEQYF	TGCGCCAGCAGCTTGGGGGCCATAGCCCTATACGAGCAGTACTTC
TRBV5-4	12	NA	TRBJ1-2	NA	CASSLDGVDYTF	TGTGCCAGCAGCCTAGACGGTGTCGACTACACCTTC
TRBV9	13	NA	TRBJ1-2	NA	CASSVDSLYRYTF	TGTGCCAGCAGCGTAGACTCCCTCTACCGCTACACCTTC
TRBV2	12	NA	TRBJ1-2	NA	CASSPNLYGYTF	TGTGCCAGCAGCCCAAACCTCTATGGCTACACCTTC
TRBV5-5	13	once	TRBJ2-1	NA	CASSTGLPGEQFF	TGTGCCAGCAGCACGGGACTCCCGGGTGAGCAGTTCTTC
TRBV6-5	15	NA	TRBJ1-1	NA	CASSYSGWGNTEAFF	TGTGCCAGCAGTTACTCGGGGTGGGGGAACACTGAAGCTTTCTTT
TRBV4-1	15	few	TRBJ2-3	TRBD2	CASSQRLAGPDTQYF	TGCGCCAGCAGCCAAAGACTAGCGGGGCCAGATACGCAGTATTTT
TRBV5-1	17	NA	TRBJ2-7	TRBD2	CASSPTVSASGIYEQYF	TGCGCCAGCAGCCCCACGGTCTCGGCTAGCGGGATCTACGAGCAGTACTTC
TRBV5-6	14	NA	TRBJ1-1	NA	CASSFFPGPSEAFF	TGTGCCAGCAGCTTTTTTCCTGGCCCTTCTGAAGCTTTCTTT
TRBV6-6	12	few	TRBJ2-7	NA	CASSPVTSWQYF	TGTGCCAGCAGCCCCGTAACGTCTTGGCAGTACTTC
TRBV28	17	NA	TRBJ2-3	TRBD2	CASSSPRLAGRTDTQYF	TGTGCCAGCAGTTCCCCTAGACTAGCGGGACGCACAGATACGCAGTATTTT
TRBV5-4	15	NA	TRBJ2-5	TRBD2	CASSLEAGRAETQYF	TGTGCCAGCAGCTTGGAGGCAGGGAGGGCAGAGACCCAGTACTTC
TRBV5-6	17	NA	TRBJ2-3	TRBD2	CASSPTASGTLQDTQYF	TGTGCCAGCAGCCCAACCGCTAGCGGGACTCTCCAAGATACGCAGTATTTT
TRBV2	14	few	TRBJ1-4	TRBD1	CASSGAGGSEKLFF	TGTGCCAGCAGTGGCGCAGGGGGCTCAGAAAAACTGTTTTTT
TRBV6-1	15	NA	TRBJ1-2	NA	CASSERPTSYYGYTF	TGTGCCAGCAGTGAACGTCCTACCTCATACTATGGCTACACCTTC
TRBV5-4	16	NA	TRBJ2-7	TRBD2	CASSLGGRAKINEQYF	TGTGCCAGCAGCTTGGGCGGGAGGGCCAAGATCAACGAGCAGTACTTC
TRBV27	13	NA	TRBJ2-7	NA	CASSLSRPDEQYF	TGTGCCAGCAGTTTATCCAGGCCGGACGAGCAGTACTTC
TRBV14	13	NA	TRBJ2-5	NA	CTSSQAGFETQYF	TGTACCAGCAGCCAAGCTGGTTTTGAGACCCAGTACTTC
TRBV25-1	14	medium-sized	TRBJ2-1	TRBD2	CASSVASGHNEQFF	TGTGCCAGCAGTGTGGCTAGCGGGCACAATGAGCAGTTCTTC
TRBV10-2	14	few	TRBJ2-7	NA	CASGSLGGAYEQYF	TGCGCCAGCGGTTCGCTAGGCGGTGCCTACGAGCAGTACTTC
TRBV7-2	13	NA	TRBJ2-2	NA	CASSFSRAGELFF	TGTGCCAGCAGCTTTAGTCGCGCCGGGGAGCTGTTTTTT
TRBV6-4	10	NA	TRBJ2-7	NA	CASGRAEQYF	TGTGCCAGCGGCAGGGCCGAGCAGTACTTC